This TCR beta chain was captured in a study of T cells in localized non-small cell lung cancer. Study-wide results and caveats: Clonality of T cells reached its maximum in uninvolved adjacent lung, surpassing tumor. Sequencing, confined to only one tumor region, leaves heterogeneity possible.

CDR1 is LGHNA, CDR2 YNFKEQ, per germline. V gave up 2 bases and J gave up 0 bases; unmatched junction bases: 13. This CDR3 has 20 residues. About this clone itself: The antigen is unknown.

Clones were read by immunoSEQ multiplex PCR, and TCRdb kept only the in-frame ones, dropping some. The table includes 30,000 to 35,000 clones, 91% detected once. The TCR sequence derives from an older female donor with stage II lung adenocarcinoma. The chain joins TRBV4-2 to TRBJ2-3; 11 bases are shared with TRBD2. The specimen was peripheral blood mononuclear cells, collected before any cancer treatment. CDR3 bases: TGTGCCAGCAGCCAAACCGCCGGGACTAGCGGATATCAGAGCACAGATACGCAGTATTTT. This codes for CASSQTAGTSGYQSTDTQYF.